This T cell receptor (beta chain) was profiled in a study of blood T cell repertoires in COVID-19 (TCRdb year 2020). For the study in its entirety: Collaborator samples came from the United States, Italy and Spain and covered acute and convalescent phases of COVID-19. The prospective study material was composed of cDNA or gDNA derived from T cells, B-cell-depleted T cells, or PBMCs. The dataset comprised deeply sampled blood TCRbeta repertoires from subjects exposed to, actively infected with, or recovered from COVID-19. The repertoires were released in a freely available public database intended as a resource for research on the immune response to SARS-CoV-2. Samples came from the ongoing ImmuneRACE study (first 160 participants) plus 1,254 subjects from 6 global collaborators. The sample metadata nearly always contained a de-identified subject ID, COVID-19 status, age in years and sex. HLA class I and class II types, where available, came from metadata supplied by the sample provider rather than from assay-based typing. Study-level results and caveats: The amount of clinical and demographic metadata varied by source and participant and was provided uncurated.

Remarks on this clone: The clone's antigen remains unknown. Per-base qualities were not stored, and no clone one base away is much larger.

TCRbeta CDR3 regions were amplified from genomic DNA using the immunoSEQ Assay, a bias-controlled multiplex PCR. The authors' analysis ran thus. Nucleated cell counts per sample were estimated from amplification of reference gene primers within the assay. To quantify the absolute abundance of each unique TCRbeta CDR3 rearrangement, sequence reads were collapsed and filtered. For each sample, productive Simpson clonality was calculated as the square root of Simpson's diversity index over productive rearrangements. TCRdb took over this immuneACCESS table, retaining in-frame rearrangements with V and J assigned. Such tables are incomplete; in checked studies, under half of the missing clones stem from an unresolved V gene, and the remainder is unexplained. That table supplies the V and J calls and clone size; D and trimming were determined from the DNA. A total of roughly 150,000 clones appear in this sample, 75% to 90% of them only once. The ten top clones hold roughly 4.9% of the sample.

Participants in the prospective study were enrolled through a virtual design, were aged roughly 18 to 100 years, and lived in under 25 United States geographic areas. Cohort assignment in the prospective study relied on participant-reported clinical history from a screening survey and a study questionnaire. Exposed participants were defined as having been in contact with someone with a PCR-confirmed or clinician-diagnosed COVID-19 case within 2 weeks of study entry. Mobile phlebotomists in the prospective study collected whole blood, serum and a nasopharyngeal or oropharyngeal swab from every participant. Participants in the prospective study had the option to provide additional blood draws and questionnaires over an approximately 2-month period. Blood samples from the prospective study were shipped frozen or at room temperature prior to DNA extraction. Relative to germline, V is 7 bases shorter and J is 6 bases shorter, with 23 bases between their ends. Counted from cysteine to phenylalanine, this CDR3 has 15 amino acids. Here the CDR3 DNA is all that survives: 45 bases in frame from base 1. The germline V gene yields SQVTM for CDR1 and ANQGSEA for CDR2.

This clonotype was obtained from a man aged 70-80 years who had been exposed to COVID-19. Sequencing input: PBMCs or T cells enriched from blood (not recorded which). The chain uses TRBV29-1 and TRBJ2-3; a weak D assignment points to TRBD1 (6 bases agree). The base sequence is TGCAGCGCCTTAGAGACAGGTGGGGTATTGGATACGCAGTATTTT. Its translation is CSALETGGVLDTQYF.